This T cell receptor (beta chain) was sequenced for a study of T-cell reconstitution after alpha-beta-depleted transplantation in children. During its preparation, the TCRbeta library received unique molecular identifiers. TCRdb processed the PCR reads anew with MiXCR; each CDR3 protein has one entry. The table has some 490,000 distinct CDR3 sequences, about an eighth seen once. This CDR3 contains 12 residues. Germline assignment: CDR1 MNHEY and CDR2 SMNVEV (reference sequence). This clonotype was counted at least ten times. The chain carries TRBV27 and TRBJ2-1; tentatively, D is TRBD1 (5 bases). This specimen was PBMCs from the stem cell graft donor, taken from the stem cell graft. The sequence came from a human donor who donated a stem cell graft to a child with combined immunodeficiency. The CDR3 DNA sequence: TGTGTTTCGCTAGGGGCTGGCAATGAGCAGTTCTTC. Translating it yields CVSLGAGNEQFF.